Following are 12 T cell receptor beta chains from one sample sequenced in a study of cytomegalovirus exposure and HLA in healthy donors. PCR was performed using 60 Vbeta and 13 Jbeta primers. Measured with immunoSEQ multiplex PCR; TCRdb has only the in-frame clones, and not every one. This table holds roughly 99,000 clones, 81% found once. Sample: PBMCs. All receptors come from a man aged 25-40 years in good health and CMV-seronegative.

This rearrangement joins TRBV11-3 to TRBJ2-1, with D possibly being TRBD2 (5 bases). This CDR3 contains 15 residues. Germline V gives CDR1 SGHNT, CDR2 YENEEA. The V gene lost 4 bases and the J gene lost 8 bases, with 18 bases spanning the gap. The CDR3 sequence: CASSSRTGKADEQFF. The CDR3 DNA sequence: TGTGCCAGCAGCTCGCGAACCGGGAAGGCCGATGAGCAGTTCTTC.

The chain is built from TRBV4-1 and TRBJ2-5; TRBD2 is a possible D gene (5 bases). The V gene lost 3 bases and the J gene lost 1 base, with 9 bases spanning the gap. The CDR3 is 14 amino acids. Looked up from germline, CDR1 is MGHRA and CDR2 is YSYEKL. CDR3 in amino acids: CASSHRGVQETQYF. CDR3 DNA: TGCGCCAGCAGCCATCGGGGAGTCCAAGAGACCCAGTACTTC.

The CDR3 here is CASRGVRELFF. In DNA, the CDR3 is TGTGCCAGCCGGGGGGTTAGGGAGCTGTTTTTT. The chain couples TRBV11-2 to TRBJ2-2, with TRBD2 identical over 7 bases. Germline V CDR1 and CDR2: SGHAT, FQNNGV. V lost 8 bases to trimming and J lost 9 bases; unmatched junction nucleotides: 3. This CDR3 has 11 amino acids.

The genes are TRBV29-1 and TRBJ2-2; possibly TRBD1 for D (6 bases). Trimming stripped 4 bases from V and 6 bases from J, with 24 bases between. The CDR3 loop spans 17 amino acids. Germline lookup yields CDR1 SQVTM and CDR2 ANQGSEA. In nucleotides, the CDR3 is TGCAGCGTTGTTGGCCCCAGGGGCTCCTGGGGCGCCGGGGAGCTGTTTTTT. Translating gives CSVVGPRGSWGAGELFF.

This chain joins TRBV30 and TRBJ2-6, with TRBD1 matching 9 bases. Germline trimming cut 3 bases from V and 2 bases from J; bases unmatched to any gene: 14. The CDR3 loop spans 19 amino acids. CDR1 GTSNPN and CDR2 SVGIG come from the germline V gene (reference sequence). For the CDR3, the DNA is TGTGCCTGGAGCGCCTGGGGGGACAGGGTCTCCACTGGGGCCAACGTCCTGACTTTC. Translated, it gives CAWSAWGDRVSTGANVLTF.

This sequence joins TRBV27 and TRBJ2-1, with 7 bases aligning to TRBD1. Trimming cost V 6 bases and J 6 bases; bases outside gene matches: 5. The CDR3 is made up of 13 amino acids. CDR1 and CDR2 from the germline V gene are MNHEY and SMNVEV (reference sequence). The CDR3 loop reads CASSVRGLNEQFF. CDR3 nucleotide sequence: TGTGCCAGCAGCGTGAGGGGGCTCAATGAGCAGTTCTTC.

V usage is TRBV5-5 and J usage is TRBJ2-7; TRBD2 aligns across 7 bases. Per the germline V gene, CDR1 is SGHKS and CDR2 is YYEKEE (reference sequence). The J segment lost 7 bases and the V segment lost 5 bases, leaving 9 bases of the junction unmatched. The CDR3 covers 13 residues. CDR3 in amino acids: CASSPTAGLEQYF. The CDR3 DNA reads TGTGCCAGCAGTCCTACAGCGGGGTTGGAGCAGTACTTC.

J is TRBJ2-5 and V is TRBV7-9; D is ambiguous. This CDR3 has 12 residues. V lost 5 bases to trimming and J lost 5 bases, with 9 bases between them. CDR1 is SEHNR, CDR2 FQNEAQ, per germline (reference sequence). For the CDR3, the DNA is TGTGCCAGCAGCCCCGTCAGGGAGACCCAGTACTTC. It specifies CASSPVRETQYF.

This clone came up once. The chain couples TRBV7-8 to TRBJ2-3, with 8 bases fitting TRBD1. V trimming: 5 bases; J trimming: 0 bases; junction bases outside the gene matches: 10. The V gene's germline CDR1 is SGHVS and CDR2 FQNEAQ. The CDR3 sequence is 17 residues long. The DNA for the CDR3 is TGTGCCAGCAGCCAGCGACAGGGGACACCTAGCACAGATACGCAGTATTTT. Encoded protein: CASSQRQGTPSTDTQYF.

Note on this clone: The same CDR3 also results from other DNA sequences found in this sample. The chain has TRBV9 and TRBJ2-1, with D hard to call. The V gene lost 1 base and the J gene lost 3 bases, with 8 bases spanning the gap. The germline gives CDR1 SGDLS, CDR2 YYNGEE. The CDR3 is 14 residues long. This chain's CDR3 is CASSVSGIYNEQFF. CDR3 DNA sequence: TGTGCCAGCAGCGTATCCGGTATCTACAATGAGCAGTTCTTC.

This chain connects TRBV7-9 to TRBJ1-6, with D unresolved. The CDR3 runs 14 residues. Looked up from germline, CDR1 is SEHNR and CDR2 is FQNEAQ (reference sequence). V lost 2 bases and J lost 11, with 13 bases in between. In DNA, the CDR3 is TGTGCCAGCAGCTTATCCAGTTCCGAAACACCCCTCCACTTT. Amino acids: CASSLSSSETPLHF.

This clone showed up just once. The V and J genes are TRBV2 and TRBJ2-7; tentatively, D is TRBD1 (6 bases). This CDR3 comprises 10 residues. Germline V gene lookup returns CDR1 SNHLY and CDR2 FYNNEI. V dropped 10 bases and J dropped 4 bases, with 8 bases sitting between them. CDR3 bases: TGTGCCACCCAGGGGTACGAGCAGTACTTC. Protein: CATQGYEQYF.